These T cell receptor beta chains were read from a single sample in a study of Ad26.COV2.S vaccination and SARS-CoV-2 variants. TCRdb's table, derived via immunoSEQ multiplex PCR, lists solely in-frame clones and lacks some. This sample yields over 400,000 clones, of which nearly 90% are seen a single time; 2% to 3% belongs to the top ten. The sequenced sample was peripheral blood, obtained in a trial of Ad26.COV2.S vaccine versus placebo. Source of these receptors: a person between 18 and 60 years old who received the Ad26.COV2.S COVID-19 vaccine or a placebo. CDR3s include the opening cysteine and the closing phenylalanine or tryptophan. D genes are given only for firm matches. Clone sizes are given selectively: once, few, many, or a class where the clone is expanded.

V	size	D	J	DNA	CDR3
TRBV15	-	-	TRBJ2-1	TGTGCCACCGGGAATCGCAATGAGCAGTTCTTC	CATGNRNEQFF
TRBV5-4	-	-	TRBJ1-2	TGTGCCAGCACTACCCGGGGGAACTATGGCTACACCTTC	CASTTRGNYGYTF
TRBV6-5	once	-	TRBJ1-5	TGTGCCAGCACGTGGAACAGGGTAGGAAATCAGCCCCAGCATTTT	CASTWNRVGNQPQHF
TRBV5-1	-	-	TRBJ2-3	TGCGCCAGCAGCTTATTAGGGGCTTACGATACGCAGTATTTT	CASSLLGAYDTQYF
TRBV6-5	-	-	TRBJ1-3	TGTGCCAGCACTGGGGCAAGCTACTCTGGAAACACCATATATTTT	CASTGASYSGNTIYF
TRBV20-1	-	-	TRBJ1-1	TGCAGTGCACTTAGCCAGGCGGAAGCTTTCTTT	CSALSQAEAFF
TRBV5-1	-	-	TRBJ2-1	TGCGCCAGCAGGATAGACTCCGGCAATGAGCAGTTCTTC	CASRIDSGNEQFF
TRBV5-6	-	-	TRBJ2-1	TGTGCCAGCAGCTTGGGGGTGAGGCAGTTCTTC	CASSLGVRQFF
TRBV7-2	-	-	TRBJ1-2	TGTGCCAGCAGCTTATTCGGCTTAATATTCGATGGCTACACCTTC	CASSLFGLIFDGYTF
TRBV12-3/TRBV12-4	-	-	TRBJ2-1	TGTGCCAGCACCTTGGACGCTCACAATGAGCAGTTCTTC	CASTLDAHNEQFF
TRBV4-3	-	-	TRBJ1-6	TGCGCCAGCAGCCAAGAAGGTCGGTGGGAGTCCTATAATTCACCCCTCCACTTT	CASSQEGRWESYNSPLHF
TRBV4-2	-	-	TRBJ1-1	TGTGCCAGCAGCCAGCAACTCAGACGGACGAACACTGAAGCTTTCTTT	CASSQQLRRTNTEAFF
TRBV19	-	TRBD1	TRBJ1-1	TGTGCCAGTAGTATAGAAGGGACAGGGTATACTGAAGCTTTCTTT	CASSIEGTGYTEAFF
TRBV29-1	-	-	TRBJ1-2	TGCAGCGTTGAGCTGGATGGCTACACCTTC	CSVELDGYTF
TRBV6-4	-	-	TRBJ1-6	TGTGCCAGCAAGGCCAGGACCCAAGGAAATTCACCCCTCCACTTT	CASKARTQGNSPLHF
TRBV25-1	-	-	TRBJ1-2	TGTGCCAGCAGTGACGTGACAGGCCAAGGCTACACCTTC	CASSDVTGQGYTF
TRBV11-2	-	-	TRBJ2-5	TGTGCCAGCAGCTATGGGCCCCCGCGAGAGACCCAGTACTTC	CASSYGPPRETQYF
TRBV5-1	-	-	TRBJ1-6	TGCGCCAGCAGCCTGAGTGGTTGGTCGAATTATAATTCACCCCTCCACTTT	CASSLSGWSNYNSPLHF
TRBV5-1	-	-	TRBJ1-2	TGCGCCAGCAGCTTAGACAGGACTAACTATGGCTACACCTTC	CASSLDRTNYGYTF
TRBV6-5	few	-	TRBJ2-2	TGTGCCAGCAGTTACGGCCAGGGAGAATACGGGGAGCTGTTTTTT	CASSYGQGEYGELFF
TRBV18	-	-	TRBJ1-2	TGTGCCAGCTCACCACGGGATGTGGGCTATGGCTACACCTTC	CASSPRDVGYGYTF
TRBV5-6	-	TRBD2	TRBJ2-7	TGTGCCAGTACTAGCGGGGGGTTCCACCGCTACGAGCAGTACTTC	CASTSGGFHRYEQYF
TRBV6-5	once	-	TRBJ2-2	TGTGCCAACCGGGACAAATTAAACACCGGGGAGCTGTTTTTT	CANRDKLNTGELFF
TRBV5-1	-	TRBD2	TRBJ2-5	TGCGCCAGCAGTCGATCGGCGGGAGGTCGGGAGACCCAGTACTTC	CASSRSAGGRETQYF
TRBV7-3	-	TRBD1	TRBJ1-2	TGTGCCAGCAGCTCCGACAGGGGGCGGTTGGGCTATGGCTACACCTTC	CASSSDRGRLGYGYTF
TRBV7-9	-	TRBD1	TRBJ1-6	TGTGCCAGCAGCTACCGGGACAGAGCTTCACCCCTCCACTTT	CASSYRDRASPLHF
TRBV27	-	-	TRBJ1-3	TGTGCCAGCAGTTTAACGGGAGACCGCTCTGGAAACACCATATATTTT	CASSLTGDRSGNTIYF
TRBV18	-	-	TRBJ2-5	TGTGCCAGCTCACCGCCAGGGGGGGGGTCTGCGGAGACCCAGTACTTC	CASSPPGGGSAETQYF
TRBV2	-	-	TRBJ1-1	TGTGCCAGCAGGGAAAAGGAAGCTTTCTTT	CASREKEAFF
TRBV7-7	-	-	TRBJ2-3	TGTGCCAGCAGCTTAGATGTGGGAGATACGCAGTATTTT	CASSLDVGDTQYF
TRBV19	-	-	TRBJ2-3	TGTGCCAGTAGTATAACGGGGGCTTCGCAGTATTTT	CASSITGASQYF
TRBV5-1	-	-	TRBJ1-1	TGCGCCAGCAGCTTGGACGTCGGGTCAACTGAAGCTTTCTTT	CASSLDVGSTEAFF
TRBV6-5	-	-	TRBJ1-2	TGTGCCAGCAGCAGGACAGCCTACTATGGCTACACCTTC	CASSRTAYYGYTF
TRBV3-1/TRBV3-2	-	-	TRBJ2-5	TGTGCCAGCAGCCAAGCTGGTGGAGGCGAGACCCAGTACTTC	CASSQAGGGETQYF
TRBV7-8	-	-	TRBJ1-5	TGTGCCAGCAGCGCCGAACAGGGCCAGCCCCAGCATTTT	CASSAEQGQPQHF
TRBV5-1	-	TRBD2	TRBJ2-7	TGCGCCAGCAGCTTGTTGACTAGCGGGGAGTACGAGCAGTACTTC	CASSLLTSGEYEQYF
TRBV7-2	-	TRBD2	TRBJ2-3	TGTGCCAGCAGCCAGAGACTAGCGGGTCGCGATACGCAGTATTTT	CASSQRLAGRDTQYF
TRBV5-4	-	-	TRBJ2-5	TGTGCCAGCAGCTTGGAGCCGGGATCGCCGGGGGAGACCCAGTACTTC	CASSLEPGSPGETQYF
TRBV18	-	-	TRBJ1-1	TGTGCCAGCTCCCGCCGGCCGGGGGGCGACACTGAAGCTTTCTTT	CASSRRPGGDTEAFF
TRBV18	-	-	TRBJ2-5	TGTGCCAGCTCACCAACCAACCCTGGGAAAGAGACCCAGTACTTC	CASSPTNPGKETQYF
TRBV24-1	few	TRBD2	TRBJ2-1	TGTGCCACCAGTGATAGGTCCCGGGAGGTCTACAATGAGCAGTTCTTC	CATSDRSREVYNEQFF
TRBV4-3	once	TRBD2	TRBJ2-7	TGCGCCAGCAGCCGGGGCGTTCCCCTAGCGGACTACGAGCAGTACTTC	CASSRGVPLADYEQYF
TRBV7-2	-	TRBD1	TRBJ2-1	TGTGCCAGCAGCATACAGGGGTCCCTTTACAATGAGCAGTTCTTC	CASSIQGSLYNEQFF
TRBV10-1	-	TRBD1	TRBJ1-4	TGCGCCAGCAGTGCGGAGGGGGCGGGGGAAAAACTGTTTTTT	CASSAEGAGEKLFF
TRBV29-1	few	TRBD1	TRBJ1-5	TGCAGCGTTGAAGAGGGACAGGGGAAACCCCAGCATTTT	CSVEEGQGKPQHF
TRBV6-2/TRBV6-3	-	-	TRBJ1-5	TGTGCCAGCAGTTACCGAGGCGAGAGAGAGCCCCAGCATTTT	CASSYRGEREPQHF
TRBV11-3	-	-	TRBJ1-6	TGTGCCAGCAGCCCCCAGGGAGCAGGGTCGAATTCACCCCTCCACTTT	CASSPQGAGSNSPLHF
TRBV7-2	-	-	TRBJ1-3	TGTGCCAGCAGCTTTACAGGGAACTCTGGAAACACCATATATTTT	CASSFTGNSGNTIYF